These T cell receptor beta chains were read from a single sample in a study of Graves' ophthalmopathy and Graves' hyperthyroidism. TCRdb used MiXCR to reprocess the multiplex PCR reads, holding one entry per CDR3 protein. The data hold over a million distinct CDR3 sequences, with 35% to 40% observed a single time. The sample comprised peripheral blood or thyroid tissue (not recorded which). The receptors come from an adult man with Graves' hyperthyroidism. The CDR3 runs from the conserved cysteine through the conserved F or W. Each record gives: CDR3 DNA, CDR3 protein, V gene, J gene, clone size, D gene. The D gene is left open where the match is weak. Where a row states a size, it is once, few, many or the class of an expanded clone; other rows omit it.

DNA: TGTGCCAGCAGTTATAGACAGGGATCCTATGGCTACACCTTC; CDR3: CASSYRQGSYGYTF; V: TRBV7-2; J: TRBJ1-2; size: many; D: TRBD1
DNA: TGTGCCAGCAGCTCCCTTAGGGGCGGGAGATTAAACGAGCAGTACTTC; CDR3: CASSSLRGGRLNEQYF; V: TRBV7-8; J: TRBJ2-7; size: -; D: TRBD2
DNA: TGTGCCAGCAGCTTAGTTGACAGGGTGGTCTACGAGCAGTACTTC; CDR3: CASSLVDRVVYEQYF; V: TRBV7-2; J: TRBJ2-7; size: few; D: TRBD1
DNA: TGCAGCGTCGACAGGGCGATATATGGCTACACCTTC; CDR3: CSVDRAIYGYTF; V: TRBV29-1; J: TRBJ1-2; size: few; D: TRBD1
DNA: TGTGCCAGCAGCTTACGGAGGGTTCCCACCGGGGAGCTGTTTTTT; CDR3: CASSLRRVPTGELFF; V: TRBV7-2; J: TRBJ2-2; size: -; D: -
DNA: TGCAGCGCCCCTACAGCCTCCTATGGCTACACCTTC; CDR3: CSAPTASYGYTF; V: TRBV29-1; J: TRBJ1-2; size: -; D: -
DNA: TGTGCCAGCAGCGTAGTGGCACAGGGGAGTACTGAAGCTTTCTTT; CDR3: CASSVVAQGSTEAFF; V: TRBV9; J: TRBJ1-1; size: -; D: TRBD1
DNA: TGCAGTGCCCACAGGGGGGAGTATGGCTACACCTTC; CDR3: CSAHRGEYGYTF; V: TRBV20-1; J: TRBJ1-2; size: many; D: TRBD1
DNA: TGCAGCGTAGAAAGCGGACAGGGGACCACCGGGGAGCTGTTTTTT; CDR3: CSVESGQGTTGELFF; V: TRBV29-1; J: TRBJ2-2; size: many; D: TRBD1
DNA: TGTGCCATGACGCTAGGAGCGGGAGGTCAAGAGACCCAGTACTTC; CDR3: CAMTLGAGGQETQYF; V: TRBV10-3; J: TRBJ2-5; size: -; D: TRBD2
DNA: -; CDR3: CAICSVEGNTYEQYF; V: TRBV10-3; J: TRBJ2-7; size: -; D: -
DNA: TGCAGCGTTGAAGCCCGGGACAGGACAAATGAAAAACTGTTTTTT; CDR3: CSVEARDRTNEKLFF; V: TRBV29-1; J: TRBJ1-4; size: many; D: TRBD1
DNA: TGTGCCAGCAGTTCCCCAGGGCAGTACTTC; CDR3: CASSSPGQYF; V: TRBV28; J: TRBJ2-7; size: -; D: -
DNA: TGCGCCAGCAGCCACCCCAGGGGGAACACTGAAGCTTTCTTT; CDR3: CASSHPRGNTEAFF; V: TRBV4-3; J: TRBJ1-1; size: -; D: -
DNA: TGTGCCAGCAGCAGAACCGGGACAGGGAATCAGCCCCAGCATTTT; CDR3: CASSRTGTGNQPQHF; V: TRBV11-2; J: TRBJ1-5; size: many; D: TRBD1
DNA: TGCAGCGCAAACCGGGGACAAGCTACTAACTATGGCTACACCTTC; CDR3: CSANRGQATNYGYTF; V: TRBV29-1; J: TRBJ1-2; size: many; D: -
DNA: TGTGCCAGCAGCCCTAGCGTTCGCCCTTCCACTGGCGAGCAGTACTTC; CDR3: CASSPSVRPSTGEQYF; V: TRBV14; J: TRBJ2-7; size: once; D: -
DNA: TGCGCCAGCAGTGAGTCGGGGGGCCGAAGCACAGATACGCAGTATTTT; CDR3: CASSESGGRSTDTQYF; V: TRBV10-1; J: TRBJ2-3; size: few; D: -
DNA: TGCAGCGTTAAGACAGAAAACTATAATTCACCCCTCCACTTT; CDR3: CSVKTENYNSPLHF; V: TRBV29-1; J: TRBJ1-6; size: many; D: -
DNA: TGTGCCAGCAGTTACTCCGGAGCGAGCGGAGGGGGCTACACCTTC; CDR3: CASSYSGASGGGYTF; V: TRBV10-3; J: TRBJ1-2; size: few; D: -
DNA: -; CDR3: CSASSAGVNYGYTFGSGTQYF; V: TRBV20-1; J: TRBJ2-5; size: -; D: -
DNA: TGTGCCAGCAGTGGTTGGGACAATCAAGAGACCCAGTACTTC; CDR3: CASSGWDNQETQYF; V: TRBV2; J: TRBJ2-5; size: few; D: -
DNA: TGTGCCAGCACTCAACAGGGGGCGATTTCTGAAGCTTTCTTT; CDR3: CASTQQGAISEAFF; V: TRBV10-3; J: TRBJ1-1; size: once; D: TRBD1
DNA: TGTGCCAGCAGTTACAGGGAGGGAATGACCGGGGAGCTGTTTTTT; CDR3: CASSYREGMTGELFF; V: TRBV6-5; J: TRBJ2-2; size: -; D: TRBD2
DNA: TGTGCCAGCAGCGCTGGGACAGGGATCCCAAATGAAAAACTGTTTTTT; CDR3: CASSAGTGIPNEKLFF; V: TRBV9; J: TRBJ1-4; size: -; D: TRBD1
DNA: TGTGCCAGCAGCTTATTTTCGGGACAAACAATCTCCTACGAGCAGTACTTC; CDR3: CASSLFSGQTISYEQYF; V: TRBV7-2; J: TRBJ2-7; size: many; D: -
DNA: TGTGCCAGCAGCGCGAGAATGAGCTACACCTTC; CDR3: CASSARMSYTF; V: TRBV9; J: TRBJ1-2; size: many; D: -
DNA: TGTGCCAGCAGCTTTGACAGAAATAGCAATCAGCCCCAGCATTTT; CDR3: CASSFDRNSNQPQHF; V: TRBV7-2; J: TRBJ1-5; size: many; D: -
DNA: TGTGCCGCCAGCAGCTTAGAAAGTGGAATGAACACTGAAGCTTTCTTT; CDR3: CAASSLESGMNTEAFF; V: TRBV15; J: TRBJ1-1; size: once; D: -
DNA: TGTGCCAGCTTAGCGAGAGGAAGGGTAGTTGGGGAGACCCAGTACTTC; CDR3: CASLARGRVVGETQYF; V: TRBV11-2; J: TRBJ2-5; size: -; D: -
DNA: TGTGCCAGCAGTGCCTCCACAGGGGGCCTTCGCAATCAGCCCCAGCATTTT; CDR3: CASSASTGGLRNQPQHF; V: TRBV6-5; J: TRBJ1-5; size: few; D: TRBD1
DNA: TGTGCCAGCAGTGGCCCCAACAGCGGAGGTAGGGGCAATCAGCCCCAGCATTTT; CDR3: CASSGPNSGGRGNQPQHF; V: TRBV10-3; J: TRBJ1-5; size: -; D: -
DNA: TGTGCCAGCAGTTTATTAGGGGACGGATATACGCAGTATTTT; CDR3: CASSLLGDGYTQYF; V: TRBV27; J: TRBJ2-3; size: many; D: -
DNA: TGTGCCAGCAGTCCAAATGGGCGGGAAGAGACCCAGTACTTC; CDR3: CASSPNGREETQYF; V: TRBV12-3/TRBV12-4; J: TRBJ2-5; size: few; D: -
DNA: TGTGCCACCAGTGATCCGTGGGCTAACTATGGCTACACCTTC; CDR3: CATSDPWANYGYTF; V: TRBV24-1; J: TRBJ1-2; size: many; D: -
DNA: TGTGCCAGCAGCTCCAATGGGCCGGGGACCGGGGAGCTGTTTTTT; CDR3: CASSSNGPGTGELFF; V: TRBV11-2; J: TRBJ2-2; size: -; D: -
DNA: TGCAGCGGAACAGAGAACACCGGGGAGCTGTTTTTT; CDR3: CSGTENTGELFF; V: TRBV29-1; J: TRBJ2-2; size: many; D: -
DNA: TGTGCCAGCAGCCCCGGGACAGGGGATACGACCCAGTACTTC; CDR3: CASSPGTGDTTQYF; V: TRBV7-2; J: TRBJ2-5; size: -; D: TRBD1
DNA: TGTGCCAGCGGGCCGACAGGGCTCCAAGAGACCCAGTACTTC; CDR3: CASGPTGLQETQYF; V: TRBV7-7; J: TRBJ2-5; size: once; D: TRBD1
DNA: TGTGCCTGGAGTGTAAATGGTAGGGCCAGGGGCGCTGGCTACACCTTC; CDR3: CAWSVNGRARGAGYTF; V: TRBV30; J: TRBJ1-2; size: -; D: -
DNA: TGTGCCAGTAGTTCCGGGACAGGGGCGAGGGGCTACACCTTC; CDR3: CASSSGTGARGYTF; V: TRBV19; J: TRBJ1-2; size: -; D: TRBD1
DNA: TGCGCCAGCAGCATTTCGACAGATCCGTCTCCAACCGGGGAGCTGTTTTTT; CDR3: CASSISTDPSPTGELFF; V: TRBV5-1; J: TRBJ2-2; size: few; D: -
DNA: TGTGCCAGCAGCTTACTACCTGGCGGCACAGATACGCAGTATTTT; CDR3: CASSLLPGGTDTQYF; V: TRBV7-2; J: TRBJ2-3; size: few; D: -
DNA: TGTGCCAGCAGCTTAAACTGGGGTACCGGGGCCAACGTCCTGACTTTC; CDR3: CASSLNWGTGANVLTF; V: TRBV7-2; J: TRBJ2-6; size: -; D: -
DNA: TGTGCCAGCAGTTTACCCCGCATCGGTCGGACCCAGTACTTC; CDR3: CASSLPRIGRTQYF; V: TRBV28; J: TRBJ2-5; size: -; D: -
DNA: TGCGCCAGCAGCTTATTGCAGGGCGAAGGCCCCAAAGAGACCCAGTACTTC; CDR3: CASSLLQGEGPKETQYF; V: TRBV5-1; J: TRBJ2-5; size: -; D: -
DNA: TGTGCCGGACGAACGGGACACTTGAACTATGGCTACACCTTC; CDR3: CAGRTGHLNYGYTF; V: TRBV7-2; J: TRBJ1-2; size: -; D: -
DNA: TGCGCCAGCAGCTATGGGACCACGGGTTACGAGCAGTACTTC; CDR3: CASSYGTTGYEQYF; V: TRBV5-1; J: TRBJ2-7; size: many; D: -
DNA: TGTGCCAGCAGAGGACAGCAAAGCAATCAGCCCCAGCATTTT; CDR3: CASRGQQSNQPQHF; V: TRBV6-1; J: TRBJ1-5; size: -; D: -
DNA: TGTGCCAGCAGTGACTCCCTAGCGGGAGGGCGAGAGACCCAGTACTTC; CDR3: CASSDSLAGGRETQYF; V: TRBV25-1; J: TRBJ2-5; size: -; D: TRBD2
DNA: TGTGCCATCAGTGACCGCGGGCAGGTCACTGAAGCTTTCTTT; CDR3: CAISDRGQVTEAFF; V: TRBV10-3; J: TRBJ1-1; size: many; D: -